Following are 29 T cell receptor beta chains from one sample sequenced in a study of blood T cell repertoires in COVID-19. Clones were sequenced by immunoSEQ multiplex PCR, and TCRdb holds only the in-frame ones, with some missing. The top ten hold under 3.5% of the sample, which has 200,000 to 250,000 clones, 70% to 90% seen once. Material: peripheral blood. The receptor source for this set is a man aged 50 to 59 who had recovered from COVID-19.

The rearrangement joins TRBV12-3 or TRBV12-4 to TRBJ2-1; a possible D gene is TRBD1 (5 bases). With 2 bases removed from V and 7 bases from J, the gap between germline ends came to 9 bases. The CDR3 totals 13 residues. The CDR3 region is CASSLLPGNEQFF. CDR3 DNA: TGTGCCAGCAGTTTACTCCCAGGGAATGAGCAGTTCTTC.

Only a few counts were recorded for this clone. V gene TRBV28 combines with J gene TRBJ2-3; tentatively, D is TRBD1 (5 bases). Trimming removed 4 bases at V and 1 base at J, with 18 bases between. The CDR3 sequence is 17 residues long. Germline loops: CDR1 MDHEN, CDR2 SYDVKM. CDR3 protein: CASSSPTRSRGTDTQYF. CDR3 nucleotides: TGTGCCAGCAGTTCCCCGACCCGGAGCAGGGGCACAGATACGCAGTATTTT.

J is TRBJ1-5 and V is TRBV19; D uncertain. The CDR3 extends over 13 amino acids. Germline loops: CDR1 LNHDA, CDR2 SQIVND (reference sequence). Trimming left V 7 bases short and J 3 bases short, with 10 bases between. The DNA of the CDR3 is TGTGCCAGTATGGAACAGAACAATCAGCCCCAGCATTTT. Residues: CASMEQNNQPQHF.

The chain uses TRBV5-8 and TRBJ2-7; TRBD2 aligns across 13 bases. Germline V gives CDR1 SGHTS, CDR2 YDEGEE. This CDR3 is built from 16 residues. Trimming at V came to 3 bases and at J to 9 bases, leaving 12 bases not matched to a gene. The CDR3 protein is CASSSFGTSGRATQYF. The CDR3 nucleotides are TGTGCCAGCAGCTCCTTCGGAACTAGCGGGAGGGCCACGCAGTACTTC. Complete variable domain (other parts from reference TRBV5-8 and TRBJ2-7): EAGVTQSPTHLIKTRGQQATLRCSPISGHTSVYWYQQALGLGLQFLLWYDEGEERNRGNFPPRFSGRQFPNYSSELNVNALELEDSALYLCASSSFGTSGRATQYFGPGTRLTVT.

This sequence joins TRBV5-4 and TRBJ2-7, with 9 bases lining up with TRBD1. Germline V gives CDR1 SGHNT, CDR2 YYREEE (reference sequence). V lost 5 bases to trimming and J lost 6 bases; unmatched junction nucleotides: 6. The CDR3 covers 13 residues. CDR3 in amino acids: CASRRDRDVEQYF. The DNA of the CDR3 is TGTGCCAGCAGACGGGACAGGGATGTCGAGCAGTACTTC.

This clone came up many times. This chain joins TRBV29-1 and TRBJ2-7; D unresolved. The CDR3 totals 14 residues. Per the germline V gene, CDR1 is SQVTM and CDR2 is ANQGSEA. V shed 4 bases and J shed 2 bases, with 15 bases lying between them. The chain's CDR3 is CSVVVAVKPYEQYF. CDR3 coding DNA: TGCAGCGTTGTGGTGGCCGTCAAACCCTACGAGCAGTACTTC.

This clone was recorded a few times. This chain connects TRBV29-1 to TRBJ2-7, with D possibly matching TRBD2 (6 bases). CDR1 and CDR2 from the germline V gene are SQVTM and ANQGSEA. The CDR3 is 13 amino acids. Trimming left V 4 bases short and J 2 bases short, with 12 bases between. CDR3 sequence (DNA): TGCAGCGTTGGGGAGGAGGAGCCCTACGAGCAGTACTTC. Its protein product is CSVGEEEPYEQYF.

CDR3 region: CASSVNRDRGLEAFF. CDR3 sequence (DNA): TGTGCCAGCAGCGTAAACCGGGACAGGGGGCTTGAAGCTTTCTTT. J is TRBJ1-1 and V is TRBV9, with 12 bases aligning to TRBD1. V shed 1 base and J 7 bases; nucleotides not matched to a gene: 5. This CDR3 contains 15 residues. Germline assignment: CDR1 SGDLS and CDR2 YYNGEE.

This sequence joins TRBV27 and TRBJ2-5; maybe TRBD1 (5 bases). Trimming pared 5 bases from V and 5 bases from J, leaving 24 bases between. The length of the CDR3 is 17 residues. Germline assignment: CDR1 MNHEY and CDR2 SMNVEV (reference sequence). This chain's CDR3 is CASSLNPPGSILETQYF. The CDR3 nucleotides are TGTGCCAGCAGTCTAAACCCTCCAGGGTCTATTCTGGAGACCCAGTACTTC.

V gene TRBV7-2 combines with J gene TRBJ2-3; 7 nucleotides align to TRBD2. The CDR3 is 16 amino acids. V lost 2 bases and J lost 6; bases outside the gene matches: 11. Germline V gene lookup returns CDR1 SGHTA and CDR2 FQGNSA. This CDR3 is CASSLILRELKDTQYF. The CDR3 bases are TGTGCCAGCAGCTTAATTTTGCGGGAGTTGAAGGATACGCAGTATTTT.

CDR3 protein: CASSSGQGAVVQPQHF. The DNA for the CDR3 is TGTGCCAGCAGCTCAGGACAGGGGGCGGTCGTTCAGCCCCAGCATTTT. The chain links TRBV28 to TRBJ1-5; 11 bases line up with TRBD1. V shed 6 bases and J 6 bases; nucleotides not matched to a gene: 10. CDR1 MDHEN and CDR2 SYDVKM come from the germline V gene. CDR3 size: 16 residues.

The chain recombines TRBV18 with TRBJ1-5; 8 positions agree with TRBD1. V lost 3 bases, J lost 1 base, and 5 bases stayed unmatched. Germline CDR1 is KGHSH and CDR2 is LQKENI. This CDR3 has 16 residues. The CDR3 nucleotides are TGTGCCAGCTCACCGCCGGACAGGGTGAGCAATCAGCCCCAGCATTTT. Its protein is CASSPPDRVSNQPQHF.

The rearrangement links TRBV5-4 to TRBJ2-2, with 8 bases identical to TRBD2. Unmatched junction bases numbered 8, after V lost 4 bases and J lost 6 bases. CDR3 length: 15 amino acids. Germline values: CDR1 SGHNT, CDR2 YYREEE (reference sequence). The CDR3 sequence: CASSVGLDRPGELFF. In nucleotides, the CDR3 is TGTGCCAGCAGCGTGGGACTAGATAGGCCCGGGGAGCTGTTTTTT.

The chain links TRBV19 to TRBJ1-5; perhaps TRBD1 as D (6 bases). The V and J ends lost 5 bases and 2 bases respectively, with 19 bases between them. The CDR3 runs 17 residues. CDR1 and CDR2 from the germline V gene are LNHDA and SQIVND (reference sequence). In DNA form, the CDR3 reads TGTGCCAGTAGTCGACATCCAGGGGACGGCGGCAATCAGCCCCAGCATTTT. This translates into CASSRHPGDGGNQPQHF. Based on the CDR3 plus reference TRBV19 and TRBJ1-5, the full variable domain is DGGITQSPKYLFRKEGQNVTLSCEQNLNHDAMYWYRQDPGQGLRLIYYSQIVNDFQKGDIAEGYSVSREKKESFPLTVTSAQKNPTAFYLCASSRHPGDGGNQPQHFGDGTRLSIL.

This clone was found once. This rearrangement joins TRBV14 to TRBJ2-7; 7 positions match TRBD1. The CDR3 contains 13 residues. Germline loops: CDR1 SGHDN, CDR2 FVKESK. After removal of 3 bases from V and 3 bases from J, the junction contained 2 bases not matched to a gene. The CDR3 coding sequence is TGTGCCAGCAGCCATTGGGACAGCTACGAGCAGTACTTC. Its translation is CASSHWDSYEQYF.

The chain recombines TRBV7-8 with TRBJ2-7; D not resolved. Trimming pared 4 bases from V and 3 bases from J, leaving 7 bases between. Germline lookup yields CDR1 SGHVS and CDR2 FQNEAQ. This CDR3 has 12 amino acids. DNA for the CDR3: TGTGCCAGCAGCTCCGACAACTACGAGCAGTACTTC. Its protein is CASSSDNYEQYF.

This clone was observed a few times. The CDR3 reads CASSLRGSGTGELFF. CDR3 nucleotide sequence: TGCGCCAGCAGCTTAAGAGGGAGTGGCACCGGGGAGCTGTTTTTT. The chain is built from TRBV5-1 and TRBJ2-2; perhaps TRBD2 as D (5 bases). Deletions cut 2 bases from V and 4 bases from J, with 12 bases between. Germline CDR1 and CDR2: SGHRS and YFSETQ. The CDR3 loop spans 15 amino acids. Complete variable domain (other parts from reference TRBV5-1 and TRBJ2-2): KAGVTQTPRYLIKTRGQQVTLSCSPISGHRSVSWYQQTPGQGLQFLFEYFSETQRNKGNFPGRFSGRQFSNSRSEMNVSTLELGDSALYLCASSLRGSGTGELFFGEGSRLTVL.

V and J are TRBV18 and TRBJ2-1; TRBD2 matches 11 bases. The CDR3 spans 16 residues. The V gene's germline CDR1 is KGHSH and CDR2 LQKENI. The J segment lost 6 bases and the V segment lost 0 bases, leaving 4 bases of the junction unmatched. The CDR3 spells CASSPPALAGGNEQFF. CDR3 sequence (DNA): TGTGCCAGCTCACCACCGGCGCTAGCGGGGGGCAATGAGCAGTTCTTC.

J is TRBJ2-6 and V is TRBV6-2 or TRBV6-3; 7 bases fit TRBD1. CDR1 MNHEY and CDR2 SVGEGT come from the germline V gene. CDR3 length: 19 residues. After removal of 5 bases from V and 0 bases from J, the junction contained 13 bases not matched to a gene. The CDR3 region is CASSKLQGSSFSGANVLTF. CDR3 DNA: TGTGCCAGCAGTAAACTACAGGGGTCTTCCTTCTCTGGGGCCAACGTCCTGACTTTC.

This chain connects TRBV5-1 to TRBJ2-1; a weak D match, TRBD1 (5 bases). The CDR3 is 13 residues long. From germline, CDR1 is SGHRS and CDR2 YFSETQ. V was pared by 4 bases and J by 4 bases, with 9 bases between. The CDR3 region is CASSADSYNEQFF. The CDR3 DNA follows: TGCGCCAGCAGCGCAGACAGTTACAATGAGCAGTTCTTC.

The chain recombines TRBV18 with TRBJ2-5; 14 bases fit TRBD2. V was clipped by 4 bases and J by 2 bases; unmatched bases: 3. The CDR3 consists of 16 residues. Germline V gene sequence: CDR1 KGHSH, CDR2 LQKENI. DNA for the CDR3: TGTGCCAGCTCACTTGGACTAGCGGGGGGACAAGAGACCCAGTACTTC. Translation: CASSLGLAGGQETQYF.

The chain joins TRBV29-1 to TRBJ2-2; no clear D. This CDR3 is built from 12 residues. CDR1 is SQVTM, CDR2 ANQGSEA, per germline. Trimming took off 7 bases at V and 5 bases at J, with 11 bases between the two ends. The CDR3 protein is CSARTRTGELFF. The CDR3 DNA reads TGCAGCGCCCGAACGAGGACCGGGGAGCTGTTTTTT.

This chain uses TRBV3-1 (or the pseudogene TRBV3-2) with TRBJ2-2; D gene ambiguous. Deletions cut 3 bases from V and 3 bases from J, with 5 bases between. The CDR3 has 13 amino acids. Per germline, CDR1 LGHDT and CDR2 YNNKEL (reference sequence). Here the CDR3 DNA reads TGTGCCAGCAGCCAGGCTTACACCGGGGAGCTGTTTTTT. Its translation is CASSQAYTGELFF.

J is TRBJ1-1 and V is TRBV5-8; D remains ambiguous. V gave up 6 bases and J gave up 5 bases, with 20 bases separating them. CDR1 and CDR2 from the germline V gene are SGHTS and YDEGEE. The CDR3 sequence is 15 residues long. The CDR3 DNA follows: TGTGCCAGCAAGCCAATCGTCGTAGGAGGTACTGAAGCTTTCTTT. Encoded protein: CASKPIVVGGTEAFF. Using reference TRBV5-8 and TRBJ1-1 for the parts outside the CDR3, the full variable domain is EAGVTQSPTHLIKTRGQQATLRCSPISGHTSVYWYQQALGLGLQFLLWYDEGEERNRGNFPPRFSGRQFPNYSSELNVNALELEDSALYLCASKPIVVGGTEAFFGQGTRLTVV.

The V and J genes are TRBV5-1 and TRBJ2-3; perhaps TRBD1 as D (6 bases). Germline lookup yields CDR1 SGHRS and CDR2 YFSETQ. The ends were cut back, 0 bases at V and 2 bases at J, with 10 bases in the middle. The CDR3 runs to 15 residues. The CDR3 sequence: CASSLDRASTDTQYF. CDR3 nucleotides: TGCGCCAGCAGCTTGGACAGGGCATCCACAGATACGCAGTATTTT.

The chain couples TRBV29-1 to TRBJ2-7; TRBD2 aligns across 7 bases. CDR1 and CDR2 from the germline V gene are SQVTM and ANQGSEA. J was trimmed by 4 bases and V by 4 bases; bases with no gene match: 7. This CDR3 is 13 amino acids long. The CDR3 loop is CSVGEGVTYEQYF. The DNA for the CDR3 is TGCAGCGTTGGGGAGGGAGTGACGTACGAGCAGTACTTC.

This chain uses TRBV2 with TRBJ2-7, with 9 nucleotides matching TRBD2. Germline trimming cut 7 bases from V and 1 base from J; bases unmatched to any gene: 5. Germline loops: CDR1 SNHLY, CDR2 FYNNEI. CDR3 length: 14 amino acids. The DNA for the CDR3 is TGTGCCAGCAATAGCGGGAGCCCTTCCTACGAGCAGTACTTC. Amino acid sequence: CASNSGSPSYEQYF.

This chain connects TRBV28 to TRBJ1-5, with 8 bases aligning to TRBD1. CDR3 length: 14 residues. CDR1 is MDHEN and CDR2 is SYDVKM in the germline V gene. Trimming removed 5 bases from V and 6 bases from J; junction bases left unmatched: 6. CDR3 amino acids: CASSLGQGGQPQHF. CDR3 coding DNA: TGTGCCAGCAGTCTAGGACAGGGCGGTCAGCCCCAGCATTTT.

The chain has TRBV3-1 (or the pseudogene TRBV3-2) and TRBJ2-1, with 8 bases that match TRBD1. The CDR3 consists of 15 residues. Trimming took 4 bases from V and 3 from J; bases not matched to a gene: 5. Germline assignment: CDR1 LGHDT and CDR2 YNNKEL (reference sequence). The CDR3 loop is CASSRDRGDYNEQFF. CDR3 DNA: TGTGCCAGCAGCCGAGACAGGGGCGACTACAATGAGCAGTTCTTC.